This T cell receptor beta chain is from a study of blood T cell repertoires in COVID-19. The CDR3 runs 18 residues. Germline V lookup: CDR1 SGHAT, CDR2 FQNNGV. Trimming pared 0 bases from V and 5 bases from J, leaving 20 bases between. The data were produced by immunoSEQ multiplex PCR, yet TCRdb's version contains in-frame clones alone and is incomplete. The sample includes 380,000 or so clones, roughly 86% seen only once; the top ten take around 2.1%. Sequencing used PBMCs or T cells enriched from blood (not recorded which). This chain connects TRBV11-2 to TRBJ2-1; the D gene is possibly TRBD2 (6 bases). The receptor was derived from a middle-aged woman with acute COVID-19. The CDR3 spells CASSLDSGAAGWDNEQFF. The CDR3 region has the DNA TGTGCCAGCAGCTTAGATTCTGGGGCGGCGGGGTGGGACAATGAGCAGTTCTTC.